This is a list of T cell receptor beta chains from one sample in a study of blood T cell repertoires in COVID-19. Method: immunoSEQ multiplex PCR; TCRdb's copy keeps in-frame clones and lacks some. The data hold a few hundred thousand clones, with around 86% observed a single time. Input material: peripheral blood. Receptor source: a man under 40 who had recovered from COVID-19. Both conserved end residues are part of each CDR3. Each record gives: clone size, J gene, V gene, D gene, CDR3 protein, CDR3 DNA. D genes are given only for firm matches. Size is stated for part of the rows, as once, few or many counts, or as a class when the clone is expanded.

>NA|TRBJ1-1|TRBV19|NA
CASSIGLALSRNTEAFF
TGTGCCAGTAGTATAGGGCTCGCCCTCTCTAGGAACACTGAAGCTTTCTTT
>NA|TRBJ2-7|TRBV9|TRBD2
CASSSKAGASFYEQYF
TGTGCCAGCAGCTCGAAAGCGGGGGCCTCCTTTTACGAGCAGTACTTC
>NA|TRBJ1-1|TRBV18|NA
CASSPSGRATNTEAFF
TGTGCCAGCTCACCATCGGGCAGGGCTACGAACACTGAAGCTTTCTTT
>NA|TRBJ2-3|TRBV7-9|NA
CASSLRADTQYF
TGTGCCAGCAGCCTTCGAGCAGATACGCAGTATTTT
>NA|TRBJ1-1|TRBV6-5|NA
CASKRANTEAFF
TGTGCCAGCAAGAGGGCGAACACTGAAGCTTTCTTT
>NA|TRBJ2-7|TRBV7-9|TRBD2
CASSLGSGTRAYEQYF
TGTGCCAGCAGCTTAGGATCTGGGACTAGGGCCTACGAGCAGTACTTC
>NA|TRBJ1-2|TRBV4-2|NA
CASSQPGGLSNYGYTF
TGTGCCAGCAGCCAGCCCGGGGGACTTTCTAACTATGGCTACACCTTC
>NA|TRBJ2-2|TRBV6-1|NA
CASSEALGRGVTGELFF
TGTGCCAGCAGTGAAGCGCTGGGCAGGGGGGTCACCGGGGAGCTGTTTTTT
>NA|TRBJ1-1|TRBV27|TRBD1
CASSLTGDEAFF
TGTGCCAGCAGTTTGACAGGGGATGAAGCTTTCTTT
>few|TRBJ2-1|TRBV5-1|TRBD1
CASSLGAHRTGVNEQFF
TGCGCCAGCAGCTTGGGGGCGCATCGGACAGGGGTCAATGAGCAGTTCTTC
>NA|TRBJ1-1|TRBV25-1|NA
CASTDFMNTEAFF
TGTGCCAGCACGGACTTCATGAACACTGAAGCTTTCTTT
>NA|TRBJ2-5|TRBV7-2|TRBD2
CASSLRLAGAETQYF
TGTGCCAGCAGCCTACGACTAGCGGGGGCAGAGACCCAGTACTTC
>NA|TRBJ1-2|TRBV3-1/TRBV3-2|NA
CASSQGQGWSGYTF
TGTGCCAGCAGCCAAGGGCAGGGGTGGAGTGGCTACACCTTC
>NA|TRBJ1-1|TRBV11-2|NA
CASSEQGNTEAFF
TGTGCCAGCAGCGAACAGGGTAACACTGAAGCTTTCTTT
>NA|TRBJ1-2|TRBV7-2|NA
CASSRDLYGYTF
TGTGCCAGCAGTCGCGACTTGTATGGCTACACCTTC
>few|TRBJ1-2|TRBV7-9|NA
CASSLSRTEGYTF
TGTGCCAGCAGCTTGAGTCGGACAGAGGGCTACACCTTC
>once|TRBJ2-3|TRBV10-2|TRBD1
CASRLDRGTDTQYF
TGCGCCAGCAGATTGGACAGGGGTACAGATACGCAGTATTTT
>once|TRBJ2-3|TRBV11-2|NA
CASSFWADTDTQYF
TGTGCCAGCAGCTTTTGGGCAGACACAGATACGCAGTATTTT
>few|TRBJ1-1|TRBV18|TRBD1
CASSSGQGGFFF
TGTGCCAGCTCTTCTGGACAGGGCGGATTTTTCTTT
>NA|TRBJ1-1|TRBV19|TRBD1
CASRTDRDTEAFF
TGTGCCAGTAGGACGGACAGGGACACTGAAGCTTTCTTT
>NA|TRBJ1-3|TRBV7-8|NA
CASSLVGTSGNTIYF
TGTGCCAGCAGCTTAGTGGGGACATCTGGAAACACCATATATTTT
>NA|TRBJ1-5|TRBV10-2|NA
CASSEGRTDQPQHF
TGCGCCAGCAGTGAGGGCAGGACAGACCAGCCCCAGCATTTT
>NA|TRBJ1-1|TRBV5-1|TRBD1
CASINRQGRSTEAFF
TGCGCCAGCATCAATCGACAGGGTCGGAGCACTGAAGCTTTCTTT
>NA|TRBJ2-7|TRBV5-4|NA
CASSEPPVIYEQYF
TGTGCCAGCAGCGAGCCCCCCGTGATTTACGAGCAGTACTTC